The rows below give T cell receptor beta chains drawn from one sample of a study of blood T cell repertoires in COVID-19. Some clones are missing from TCRdb's copy, which holds only in-frame ones; the method was immunoSEQ multiplex PCR. The profile shows 80,000 or so clones, 75% to 90% of them singletons. The specimen sequenced was peripheral blood. These receptors all come from a woman aged 65 to 85 with acute or convalescent COVID-19. Each CDR3 is given with its conserved first and last residue. A D gene is named only where the DNA matches it firmly. Only part of the rows carry a size: once, few, many, or a class if the clone is expanded.

V gene: TRBV6-6; clone size: -; J gene: TRBJ2-1; D gene: TRBD1; CDR3 DNA: TGTGCCAGCAGATTACTCCCAGGGGGCGGGAATGAGCAGTTCTTC; CDR3 protein: CASRLLPGGGNEQFF
V gene: TRBV5-1; clone size: -; J gene: TRBJ2-7; D gene: TRBD2; CDR3 DNA: TGCGCCAGCAGCTTGGTTCCTTTCCTAGCGGGGCCTTACGAGCAGTACTTC; CDR3 protein: CASSLVPFLAGPYEQYF
V gene: TRBV4-2; clone size: -; J gene: TRBJ1-6; D gene: TRBD1; CDR3 DNA: TGTGCCAGCAGCCAAGAATGGGAAACAGGGGGCGGAGGGAATTCACCCCTCCACTTT; CDR3 protein: CASSQEWETGGGGNSPLHF
V gene: TRBV6-5; clone size: once; J gene: TRBJ2-6; D gene: -; CDR3 DNA: TGTGCCAGCAGTTACCCCAGCTCTGGGGCCAACGTCCTGACTTTC; CDR3 protein: CASSYPSSGANVLTF
V gene: TRBV6-2/TRBV6-3; clone size: -; J gene: TRBJ1-2; D gene: TRBD1; CDR3 DNA: TGTGCCAGCAGTTACTCGCTCACTGAGATCGGGACAGGGGAAGCTAACTATGGCTACACCTTC; CDR3 protein: CASSYSLTEIGTGEANYGYTF
V gene: TRBV3-1/TRBV3-2; clone size: -; J gene: TRBJ1-1; D gene: -; CDR3 DNA: TGTGCCAGCAGCCAGAGGGGACAGAACACTGAAGCTTTCTTT; CDR3 protein: CASSQRGQNTEAFF
V gene: TRBV6-5; clone size: -; J gene: TRBJ2-1; D gene: TRBD2; CDR3 DNA: TGTGCCAGCAGCCGGTCAGCGGGGATATACAATGAGCAGTTCTTC; CDR3 protein: CASSRSAGIYNEQFF
V gene: TRBV15; clone size: once; J gene: TRBJ1-2; D gene: TRBD1; CDR3 DNA: TGTGCCACCAGCAGAAACACCGGGACAGCCTTGCGCCCCGCCTATGGCTACACCTTC; CDR3 protein: CATSRNTGTALRPAYGYTF
V gene: TRBV3-1/TRBV3-2; clone size: -; J gene: TRBJ1-4; D gene: TRBD1; CDR3 DNA: TGTGCCAGCAGCCAGGGGTCGGGACAGTCTAATGAAAAACTGTTTTTT; CDR3 protein: CASSQGSGQSNEKLFF
V gene: TRBV13; clone size: -; J gene: TRBJ2-7; D gene: -; CDR3 DNA: TGTGCCAGCAGCTTAGGGGGGGGCGAGCAGTACTTC; CDR3 protein: CASSLGGGEQYF
V gene: TRBV19; clone size: -; J gene: TRBJ1-5; D gene: TRBD1; CDR3 DNA: TGTGCCAGTAGTTTCGGGACAGGGTATGATTTTAGCAATCAGCCCCAGCATTTT; CDR3 protein: CASSFGTGYDFSNQPQHF
V gene: TRBV6-6; clone size: few; J gene: TRBJ1-5; D gene: -; CDR3 DNA: TGTGCCAGCAGTTATCGAGAGAATCAGCCCCAGCATTTT; CDR3 protein: CASSYRENQPQHF
V gene: TRBV7-6; clone size: -; J gene: TRBJ1-5; D gene: -; CDR3 DNA: TGTGCCAGCAGCTTAAGCACCGGGAAGCGGGGCAATCAGCCCCAGCATTTT; CDR3 protein: CASSLSTGKRGNQPQHF
V gene: TRBV19; clone size: -; J gene: TRBJ1-2; D gene: TRBD1; CDR3 DNA: TGTGCCAGTAGTATCTTGACAGGGGGCAATGGCTACACCTTC; CDR3 protein: CASSILTGGNGYTF
V gene: TRBV12-3/TRBV12-4; clone size: -; J gene: TRBJ1-2; D gene: -; CDR3 DNA: TGTGCCAGCAGCTCAGGGGTCGGCTACACCTTC; CDR3 protein: CASSSGVGYTF
V gene: TRBV27; clone size: -; J gene: TRBJ2-7; D gene: TRBD2; CDR3 DNA: TGTGCCAGCAGTTTAAGGAGCGGGGGGTCCTACGAGCAGTACTTC; CDR3 protein: CASSLRSGGSYEQYF
V gene: TRBV4-3; clone size: -; J gene: TRBJ2-6; D gene: -; CDR3 DNA: TGCGCCAGCAGCCAAGATTACGGACTCTTGAGCTCTGGGGCCAACGTCCTGACTTTC; CDR3 protein: CASSQDYGLLSSGANVLTF
V gene: TRBV6-2/TRBV6-3; clone size: once; J gene: TRBJ2-5; D gene: TRBD2; CDR3 DNA: TGTGCCAGCAGTTGGGAGGGGACCGAAGAGACCCAGTACTTC; CDR3 protein: CASSWEGTEETQYF
V gene: TRBV7-3; clone size: once; J gene: TRBJ2-5; D gene: -; CDR3 DNA: TGTGCCAGCAGCTTAGGAGGGACGCAGCAAGAGACCCAGTACTTC; CDR3 protein: CASSLGGTQQETQYF
V gene: TRBV6-2/TRBV6-3; clone size: -; J gene: TRBJ1-2; D gene: -; CDR3 DNA: TGTGCCAGCAGTTACTCTCAACAGGGTTGGGACTATGGCTACACCTTC; CDR3 protein: CASSYSQQGWDYGYTF
V gene: TRBV6-1; clone size: -; J gene: TRBJ2-5; D gene: -; CDR3 DNA: TGTGCCAGCAGTGAACCGCAAACCCCGGGGACCCAGTACTTC; CDR3 protein: CASSEPQTPGTQYF
V gene: TRBV6-5; clone size: -; J gene: TRBJ1-1; D gene: -; CDR3 DNA: TGTGCCAGCAGTTACTTTCCCGGGGATAAGAACACTGAAGCTTTCTTT; CDR3 protein: CASSYFPGDKNTEAFF
V gene: TRBV11-1; clone size: -; J gene: TRBJ1-1; D gene: TRBD1; CDR3 DNA: TGTGCCAGCAGCCCGCCAGGGGGCCGGAACACTGAAGCTTTCTTT; CDR3 protein: CASSPPGGRNTEAFF
V gene: TRBV18; clone size: -; J gene: TRBJ1-1; D gene: TRBD1; CDR3 DNA: TGTGCCAGCTCAGAGACAGGGGGCACGGGGACTGAAGCTTTCTTT; CDR3 protein: CASSETGGTGTEAFF
V gene: TRBV6-1; clone size: -; J gene: TRBJ2-3; D gene: TRBD2; CDR3 DNA: TGTGCCAGCAGTGACGGACTAGCGGGGGGATTCGATACGCAGTATTTT; CDR3 protein: CASSDGLAGGFDTQYF
V gene: TRBV9; clone size: -; J gene: TRBJ2-2; D gene: -; CDR3 DNA: TGTGCCAGCAGCGTAGTTCCAGATACCGGGGAGCTGTTTTTT; CDR3 protein: CASSVVPDTGELFF
V gene: TRBV5-1; clone size: -; J gene: TRBJ2-7; D gene: -; CDR3 DNA: TGCGCCAGCAGCATTCGACAGGATGCCCCCTACGAGCAGTACTTC; CDR3 protein: CASSIRQDAPYEQYF
V gene: TRBV4-2; clone size: -; J gene: TRBJ2-5; D gene: TRBD2; CDR3 DNA: TGTGCCAGCAGCCCCACCCCAATAGCGGGGTGGAACCAAGAGACCCAGTACTTC; CDR3 protein: CASSPTPIAGWNQETQYF
V gene: TRBV7-8; clone size: -; J gene: TRBJ2-3; D gene: -; CDR3 DNA: TGTGCCAGCAGCTTAGGGCGCACAGATACGCAGTATTTT; CDR3 protein: CASSLGRTDTQYF
V gene: TRBV6-1; clone size: -; J gene: TRBJ2-7; D gene: TRBD2; CDR3 DNA: TGTGCCAGCAGTGTGGCCGTAGGGGCGGGGGTCCCCTACGAGCAGTACTTC; CDR3 protein: CASSVAVGAGVPYEQYF
V gene: TRBV11-2; clone size: many; J gene: TRBJ2-4; D gene: TRBD2; CDR3 DNA: TGTGCCAGCAGTAGAGCGGATCGGGGGGAAGACATTCAGTACTTC; CDR3 protein: CASSRADRGEDIQYF
V gene: TRBV20-1; clone size: -; J gene: TRBJ2-7; D gene: TRBD2; CDR3 DNA: TGCAGTGCTAGTGGGCTAGCGGGGGGGGAGTACTTC; CDR3 protein: CSASGLAGGEYF
V gene: TRBV5-5; clone size: -; J gene: TRBJ1-5; D gene: -; CDR3 DNA: TGTGCCAGCAGTTCAGACAGGAGTCAGCCCCAGCATTTT; CDR3 protein: CASSSDRSQPQHF